Presented here are 24 T cell receptor beta chains from one specimen sequenced in a study of CD8+CD57+ T cells in acquired aplastic anemia. Whoever was chosen for sequencing had shown CD8+CD57+ cell expansion by flow cytometry. Genomic DNA, serving as template, underwent TCR beta VDJ and CDR3 profiling. Each CDR3 protein gets one entry after TCRdb re-called the reads with MiXCR. The table includes some 120,000 distinct CDR3 sequences, approximately 40% detected once. Sequenced material: sorted CD4+, CD8+, or CD8+CD57+ T cells (not recorded which) from PBMCs. These receptors were obtained from a human donor with aplastic anemia.

This clonotype occurred many times. V gene TRBV20-1 combines with J gene TRBJ2-3; TRBD2 might be the D (6 bases). V was cut by 0 bases and J by 1 base, with 11 bases left in between. Germline V lookup: CDR1 DFQATT, CDR2 SNEGSKA (reference sequence). The CDR3 runs 15 residues. In nucleotides, the CDR3 is TGCAGTGCTAGAGACCCGGGACTCCGCACAGATACGCAGTATTTT. Protein sequence: CSARDPGLRTDTQYF.

This chain connects TRBV15 to TRBJ2-7, with 8 bases that match TRBD2. With 3 bases clipped from V and 9 bases from J, the junction kept 7 bases outside the gene matches. This CDR3 is built from 13 residues. In germline, CDR1 is LNHNV, CDR2 YYDKDF (reference sequence). The CDR3 region has the DNA TGTGCCACCAGCAGCCTCCGGGGGGGGCTGCAGTACTTC. The encoded protein is CATSSLRGGLQYF.

This sequence joins TRBV19 and TRBJ2-1; possible D gene TRBD1, 6 bases. Trimming took off 3 bases at V and 6 bases at J, with 12 bases between the two ends. This CDR3 comprises 14 residues. The germline V gene encodes CDR1 LNHDA and CDR2 SQIVND (reference sequence). The CDR3 here is CASSMAQGANEQFF. The DNA for the CDR3 is TGTGCCAGTAGTATGGCACAGGGCGCCAATGAGCAGTTCTTC.

V usage is TRBV24-1 and J usage is TRBJ2-3; tentatively, D is TRBD2 (5 bases). Trimming took 3 bases from V and 2 from J, leaving 14 bases between them. From germline, CDR1 is KGHDR and CDR2 SFDVKD. There are 16 residues in the CDR3. CDR3 bases: TGTGCCACCAGTGATCTTCCGGCTAGCCTCACAGATACGCAGTATTTT. It encodes CATSDLPASLTDTQYF.

CDR3 residues: CAVPWTGGEAFF. The CDR3 DNA is TGTGCCGTCCCTTGGACAGGGGGTGAAGCTTTCTTT. This chain uses TRBV28 with TRBJ1-1; 10 positions agree with TRBD1. The ends lost 11 bases at V and 7 bases at J; junction bases unmatched: 7. Germline V CDR1 and CDR2: MDHEN, SYDVKM. This CDR3 comprises 12 residues.

The rearrangement links TRBV20-1 to TRBJ1-2; a possible D gene is TRBD1 (6 bases). The CDR3 has 14 residues. CDR1 and CDR2 from the germline V gene are DFQATT and SNEGSKA (reference sequence). V dropped 0 bases and J dropped 2 bases, with 10 bases sitting between them. In DNA, the CDR3 is TGCAGTGCTAGAGATGATAGGGGGAACTATGGCTACACCTTC. Residues: CSARDDRGNYGYTF.

This chain connects TRBV2 to TRBJ1-4; 8 bases are a match to TRBD1. CDR1 SNHLY and CDR2 FYNNEI come from the germline V gene. CDR3 length: 13 amino acids. Trimming at V came to 7 bases and at J to 8 bases, leaving 6 bases not matched to a gene. CDR3 nucleotides: TGTGCCAGCACGGAACAGGGGGGAGAAAAACTGTTTTTT. It yields the protein CASTEQGGEKLFF. Based on the CDR3 plus reference TRBV2 and TRBJ1-4, the full variable domain is EPEVTQTPSHQVTQMGQEVILRCVPISNHLYFYWYRQILGQKVEFLVSFYNNEISEKSEIFDDQFSVERPDGSNFTLKIRSTKLEDSAMYFCASTEQGGEKLFFGSGTQLSVL.

By share of the sample, this clonotype is medium-sized (0.01 to 0.1%). The chain joins TRBV15 to TRBJ1-6, with D possibly matching TRBD1 (5 bases). Germline assignment: CDR1 LNHNV and CDR2 YYDKDF (reference sequence). The V end was cut by 0 bases, the J end by 9 bases, with 15 bases between. The CDR3 length is 16 residues. CDR3 region: CATSRDLRGSSSPLHF. The CDR3 DNA follows: TGTGCCACCAGCAGAGATCTTCGGGGCAGTAGTTCACCCCTCCACTTT.

There are many counts of this clonotype. The chain uses TRBV12-3 or TRBV12-4 and TRBJ1-5; a possible D gene is TRBD1 (5 bases). Deletions cut 5 bases from V and 9 bases from J, with 17 bases between. This CDR3 comprises 14 residues. CDR3 loop: CASSPIDGAGPQHF. The DNA for the CDR3 is TGTGCCAGCAGTCCCATCGACGGGGCTGGGCCCCAGCATTTT.

The chain uses TRBV19 and TRBJ1-5; 7 nucleotides match TRBD1. The length of the CDR3 is 17 residues. Germline values: CDR1 LNHDA, CDR2 SQIVND (reference sequence). The junction had 15 bases not matched to a gene; V was cut back by 6 bases and J by 4 bases. Written as DNA, the CDR3 is TGTGCCAGTAGCAAAACCCGACAGGGTGGAAGGAATCAGCCCCAGCATTTT. This codes for CASSKTRQGGRNQPQHF.

On this clonotype itself: Sequence at one end of the junction differs from germline and may be a read error. V is TRBV18 and J is TRBJ2-2, with a tentative D call TRBD2 (7 bases). Germline CDR1 KGHSH, CDR2 LQKENI. The CDR3 loop spans 16 amino acids. This CDR3 is CASSPWTGGDTGVLFF. The CDR3 coding sequence is TGTGCCAGCTCACCATGGACGGGGGGCGACACCGGGGTGCTGTTTTTT.

V is TRBV29-1 and J is TRBJ2-7, with 7 positions matching TRBD1. V was pared by 6 bases and J by 4 bases, with 9 bases of the junction left unmatched. Germline assignment: CDR1 SQVTM and CDR2 ANQGSEA. CDR3 length equals 13 residues. In nucleotides, the CDR3 is TGCAGCGTAGCAATAGGGGGCAGGTACGAGCAGTACTTC. Amino acid sequence: CSVAIGGRYEQYF.

This clonotype was recorded many times. This sequence joins TRBV7-8 and TRBJ2-3, with 10 bases identical to TRBD1. From germline, CDR1 is SGHVS and CDR2 FQNEAQ. J was trimmed by 8 bases and V by 8 bases; bases with no gene match: 10. The CDR3 extends over 14 amino acids. For the CDR3, the DNA is TGTGCCAGCCACCGGGACAGGGGTCTCGGTACGCAGTATTTT. As protein: CASHRDRGLGTQYF.

This clonotype came up many times. One end of the junction varies from germline; a read error may be responsible. This chain joins TRBV7-7 and TRBJ2-5; the D gene is possibly TRBD1 (6 bases). CDR3 length equals 15 residues. The germline V gene has CDR1 SSHAT and CDR2 FNYEAQ (reference sequence). The CDR3 protein is CASSLTLQGAETQYF. The CDR3 DNA reads TGTGCTAGCAGCCTAACCCTACAGGGAGCAGAGACCCAGTACTTC.

The chain couples TRBV19 to TRBJ2-7, with D possibly being TRBD1 or TRBD2 (7 bases each). Between the trimmed V and J ends, which lost 11 bases and 2 bases, there was a span of 19 bases. The germline V gene encodes CDR1 LNHDA and CDR2 SQIVND (reference sequence). The CDR3 sequence is 14 residues long. The CDR3 bases are TGTGCCGCAAAGGGGGCGGGGGCCCCCTACGAGCAGTACTTC. Translated, it gives CAAKGAGAPYEQYF.

The genes are TRBV24-1 and TRBJ2-1; 7 nucleotides match TRBD1. Trimming removed 3 bases from V and 0 bases from J; junction bases left unmatched: 7. CDR3 size: 17 residues. The germline CDR1 and CDR2 sequences are KGHDR and SFDVKD. CDR3 coding DNA: TGTGCCACCAGTGATCCGACAGGGCCTCCCTCCTACAATGAGCAGTTCTTC. Translation: CATSDPTGPPSYNEQFF.

The chain joins TRBV7-3 to TRBJ1-2; 7 positions agree with TRBD1. The CDR3 is 16 amino acids. Germline CDR1 reads SGHTA; CDR2 reads FQGTGA. Trimming cost V 1 base and J 3 bases; bases outside gene matches: 8. CDR3 bases: TGTGCCAGCAGCTTAATAGTAGGGGGCGACGACTATGGCTACACCTTC. Translating it yields CASSLIVGGDDYGYTF.

Notes on this clonotype: This sequence may be a read error, since a much larger clone differs from it by one base. The chain combines TRBV18 with TRBJ1-2; the match to TRBD1 covers 8 bases. The CDR3 contains 13 residues. From germline, CDR1 is KGHSH and CDR2 LQKENI. This CDR3 is CASSPKTGEGYAF. The CDR3 DNA is TGTGCCAGCTCACCAAAGACAGGGGAGGGCTACGCCTTC.

In this sample, this clonotype turned up once. V and J are TRBV24-1 and TRBJ1-1; the D is unclear. Trimming pared 11 bases from V and 3 bases from J, leaving 15 bases between. The germline CDR1 and CDR2 sequences are KGHDR and SFDVKD. CDR3 size: 13 residues. CDR3 in DNA: TGTGCCAGCACACCTATTGGGGACACTGAAGCTTTCTTT. This sequence encodes CASTPIGDTEAFF.

Only a few counts were recorded for this clonotype. The V call is TRBV27, the J call TRBJ2-5; the D is unclear. Trimming pared 3 bases from V and 0 bases from J, leaving 8 bases between. The CDR3 runs to 14 residues. Germline V CDR1 and CDR2: MNHEY, SMNVEV (reference sequence). The CDR3: CASSLTLYQETQYF. The CDR3 DNA is TGTGCCAGCAGTTTGACCCTGTACCAAGAGACCCAGTACTTC.

This clonotype has a count of ten or more. This chain uses TRBV20-1 with TRBJ1-1, with D possibly TRBD1 on 5 matching bases. Germline assignment: CDR1 DFQATT and CDR2 SNEGSKA (reference sequence). The CDR3 length is 16 residues. The germline V and J ends were trimmed by 0 bases and 0 bases, with 14 bases remaining between them. The chain's CDR3 is CSARDPPGPMNTEAFF. Written as DNA, the CDR3 is TGCAGTGCTAGAGACCCCCCGGGGCCGATGAACACTGAAGCTTTCTTT.

V gene TRBV29-1 combines with J gene TRBJ1-2; unclear D gene. Germline loops: CDR1 SQVTM, CDR2 ANQGSEA. The CDR3 sequence is 14 residues long. Between the trimmed V and J ends, which lost 1 base and 0 bases, there was a span of 9 bases. CDR3 in DNA: TGCAGCGTTGAAGGGACGGTAGCTAACTATGGCTACACCTTC. Residues: CSVEGTVANYGYTF.

This clonotype was found many times. The V gene is TRBV20-1, the J gene TRBJ2-1, with 9 bases that match TRBD2. J was trimmed by 4 bases and V by 0 bases; bases with no gene match: 7. The germline CDR1 and CDR2 sequences are DFQATT and SNEGSKA (reference sequence). The CDR3 spans 16 residues. As DNA, the CDR3 is TGCAGTGCTAGAGATGAGGCGGGGGGGAGATACAATGAGCAGTTCTTC. Amino acid sequence: CSARDEAGGRYNEQFF.

Only a few counts were recorded for this clonotype. A much larger clone sits a single nucleotide away, making a read error possible. The J gene is TRBJ2-5, the V gene TRBV7-8; 7 bases agree with TRBD1. This CDR3 comprises 14 residues. Per the germline V gene, CDR1 is SGHVS and CDR2 is FQNEAQ. CDR3 bases: TGTGCCAGCAGCCCCGGGACAGTGGAAGAGACCCGGTACTTC. It specifies CASSPGTVEETRYF.